The next 3 T cell receptor beta chains were all read from a single sample in a study of OX40 agonist ivuxolimab in advanced cancers. Produced via immunoSEQ multiplex PCR; TCRdb's table is partial and in-frame only. The data contain tens of thousands of clones, 89% of them singletons. The sample consisted of CD4+ or CD8+ T cells sorted from blood, taken in a trial of the OX40 agonist ivuxolimab. The receptors derive from an adult with an advanced solid tumor such as melanoma, head and neck, liver or kidney cancer.

The chain uses TRBV18 and TRBJ2-5, with D possibly TRBD1 on 6 matching bases. The last part of the DNA fits TRBJ2-7 better; the J call may be wrong. CDR1 and CDR2 (germline): KGHSH, LQKENI. This CDR3 is 15 amino acids long. The CDR3 region is CASSPPAGAAYEQYF. The CDR3 nucleotides are TGTGCCAGCTCACCACCCGCAGGGGCGGCCTACGAGCAGTACTTC.

This rearrangement joins TRBV6-1 to TRBJ2-3; no clear D. The CDR3 contains 11 residues. V was pared by 2 bases and J by 6 bases, with 3 bases between. Per germline, CDR1 MNHNS and CDR2 SASEGT. CDR3 residues: CASSELDTQYF. Here the CDR3 DNA reads TGTGCCAGCAGTGAACTCGATACGCAGTATTTT.

This clone was detected only once. The chain joins TRBV30 to TRBJ1-1, with 9 bases that match TRBD1. Germline values: CDR1 GTSNPN, CDR2 SVGIG (reference sequence). The CDR3 is 12 residues long. J lost 7 bases, V lost 3 bases, and 3 bases had no gene match. CDR3 DNA: TGTGCCTGGAGCGGACAGGGGAGTGAAGCTTTCTTT. It yields the protein CAWSGQGSEAFF.